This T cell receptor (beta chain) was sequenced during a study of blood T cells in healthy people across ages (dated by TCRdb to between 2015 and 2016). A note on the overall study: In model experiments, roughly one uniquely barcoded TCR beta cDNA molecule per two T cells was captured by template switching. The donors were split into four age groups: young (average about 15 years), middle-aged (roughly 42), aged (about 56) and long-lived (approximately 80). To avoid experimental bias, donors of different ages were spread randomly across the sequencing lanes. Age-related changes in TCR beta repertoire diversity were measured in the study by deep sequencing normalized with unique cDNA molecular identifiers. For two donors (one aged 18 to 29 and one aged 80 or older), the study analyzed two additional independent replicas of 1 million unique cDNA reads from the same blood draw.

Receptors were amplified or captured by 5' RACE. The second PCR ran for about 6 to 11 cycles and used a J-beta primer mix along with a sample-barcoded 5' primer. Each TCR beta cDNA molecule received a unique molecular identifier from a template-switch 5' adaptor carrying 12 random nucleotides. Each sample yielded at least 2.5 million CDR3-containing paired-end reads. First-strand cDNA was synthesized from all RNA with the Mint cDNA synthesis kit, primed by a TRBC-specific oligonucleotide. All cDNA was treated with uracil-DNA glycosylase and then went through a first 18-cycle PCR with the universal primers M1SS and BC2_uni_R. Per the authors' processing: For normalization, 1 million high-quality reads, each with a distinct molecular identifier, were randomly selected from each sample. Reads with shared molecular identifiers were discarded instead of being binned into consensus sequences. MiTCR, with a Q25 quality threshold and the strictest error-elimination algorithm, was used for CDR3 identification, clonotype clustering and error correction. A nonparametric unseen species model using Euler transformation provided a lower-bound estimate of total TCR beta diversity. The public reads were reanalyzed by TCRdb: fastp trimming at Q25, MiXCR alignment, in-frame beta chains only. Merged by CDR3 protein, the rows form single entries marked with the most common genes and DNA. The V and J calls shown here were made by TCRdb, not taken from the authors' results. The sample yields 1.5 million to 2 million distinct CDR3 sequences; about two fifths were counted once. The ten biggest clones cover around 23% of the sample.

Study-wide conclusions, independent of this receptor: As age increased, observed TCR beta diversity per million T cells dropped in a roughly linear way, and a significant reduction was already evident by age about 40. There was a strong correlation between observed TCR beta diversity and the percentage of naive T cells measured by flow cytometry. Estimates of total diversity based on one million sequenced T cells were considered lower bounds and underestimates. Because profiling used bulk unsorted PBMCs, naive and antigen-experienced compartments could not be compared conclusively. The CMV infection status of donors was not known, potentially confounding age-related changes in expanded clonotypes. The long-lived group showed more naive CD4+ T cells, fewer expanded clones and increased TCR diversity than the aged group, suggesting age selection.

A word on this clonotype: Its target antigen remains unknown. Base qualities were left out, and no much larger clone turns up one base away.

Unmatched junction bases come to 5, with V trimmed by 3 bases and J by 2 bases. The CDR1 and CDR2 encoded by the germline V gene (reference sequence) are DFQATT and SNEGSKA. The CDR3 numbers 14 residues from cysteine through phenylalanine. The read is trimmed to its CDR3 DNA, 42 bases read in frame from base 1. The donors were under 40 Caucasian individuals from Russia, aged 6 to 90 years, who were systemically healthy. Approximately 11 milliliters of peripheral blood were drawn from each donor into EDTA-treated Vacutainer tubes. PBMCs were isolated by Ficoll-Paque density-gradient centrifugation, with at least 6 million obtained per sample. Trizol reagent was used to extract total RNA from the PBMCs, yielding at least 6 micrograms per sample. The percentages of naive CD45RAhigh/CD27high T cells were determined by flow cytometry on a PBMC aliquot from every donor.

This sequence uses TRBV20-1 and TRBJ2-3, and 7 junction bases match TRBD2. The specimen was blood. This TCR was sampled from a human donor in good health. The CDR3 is CSARLAVDTDTQYF. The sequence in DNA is TGCAGTGCTAGGCTAGCGGTCGACACAGATACGCAGTATTTT.